A selection of T cell receptor beta chains follows, all from one sample in a study of technical replicates of blood from several donors. The table came from immunoSEQ multiplex PCR; TCRdb's copy has only in-frame clones and leaves some out. The data contain almost 90,000 clones, around 96% of them singletons. The sample consisted of T cells isolated from PBMCs. These receptor sequences come from a human donor in good health. The conserved cysteine and the conserved F or W are not part of the CDR3 here. Fields, in order: V gene, clone size, J gene, CDR3 protein. Expanded clones get a size class; other rows say once, few or many, or leave the size out.

TRBV6-1	-	TRBJ1-2	ASSESRVVT
TRBV6-5	-	TRBJ1-2	ASSPRQDDYGYT
TRBV4-1	-	TRBJ2-7	ASSHGRTGGAYEQY
TRBV7-6	-	TRBJ2-1	ASSLEIADRQF
TRBV7-9	-	TRBJ1-5	ASSLWDRGRAEPQH
TRBV11-3	-	TRBJ2-7	ASSYSGQGQEQY
TRBV5-1	-	TRBJ1-2	ASSPQAPLDGYT
TRBV28	-	TRBJ2-7	ASSRQGRDYEQY
TRBV29-1	-	TRBJ1-2	SVDKRANQGAGYT
TRBV6-6	-	TRBJ2-5	ASSYRETQY
TRBV6-1	once	TRBJ2-7	ASSVLDSSYEQY
TRBV28	once	TRBJ2-7	CVDEQY
TRBV6-1	-	TRBJ1-1	ASSVPTGTGEAF
TRBV6-1	once	TRBJ2-1	ASSGQRGYEQF
TRBV4-1	-	TRBJ1-2	ASSHLGAFYT
TRBV19	once	TRBJ2-7	ASSWTGEYEQY
TRBV7-9	-	TRBJ2-1	ASSLAGSSYNEQF
TRBV6-6	-	TRBJ1-6	ASSYQGNSPLH
TRBV7-2	-	TRBJ2-7	ASSISGSAYEQY
TRBV27	-	TRBJ2-3	ASSDYLTGTTDTQY
TRBV7-9	-	TRBJ2-1	ASSLFFGPGSYNEQF
TRBV5-1	-	TRBJ2-7	ASSLGGTSFYEQY
TRBV27	-	TRBJ1-1	ASSLSLGATEAF
TRBV10-1	-	TRBJ2-5	ASSEGGQKETQY
TRBV11-3	-	TRBJ1-1	ASSFQFNTEAF
TRBV9	-	TRBJ1-1	ASSGGTGLTEAF
TRBV20-1	-	TRBJ2-7	SAHYGEQY
TRBV9	-	TRBJ2-3	ASPPGQGTADTQY